Below, one T cell receptor beta chain is given with its context. What it binds is not known. This entry belongs to a study of cytomegalovirus exposure and HLA in healthy donors. The germline CDR1 and CDR2 sequences are SQVTM and ANQGSEA. V dropped 5 bases and J dropped 2 bases, with 10 bases sitting between them. This CDR3 is 13 amino acids long. Donors consisted of healthy bone marrow donors. Both 60 Vbeta primers and 13 Jbeta primers went into the PCR. Generated by immunoSEQ multiplex PCR, the TCRdb table keeps only in-frame clones and is missing some. This sample yields 170,000 or so clones, of which roughly 78% are seen a single time; about 12% belongs to the top ten. Study-level results: HLA allele associations emerged for 17,000 or so TCR beta sequences in a later analysis, at 0.05 false discovery rate.

The chain joins TRBV29-1 to TRBJ1-5; no reliable D call. The clonotype originates from a woman in her forties or fifties in good health and CMV-seropositive. The sequenced sample consisted of PBMCs. The CDR3 DNA is TGCAGCGTTCGGGAAGATGGCAATCAGCCCCAGCATTTT. Translation gives CSVREDGNQPQHF.